The 18 T cell receptor beta chains below come from one sample, sequenced in a study of T cell responses to AZD1222 COVID-19 vaccine. TCRdb's copy holds only in-frame clones and misses some; the assay was immunoSEQ multiplex PCR. Of tens of thousands of clones detected, 70% to 90% appear once; the ten largest clones hold about 9.9%. Sequencing was performed on peripheral blood, taken 28 days after the second AZD1222 dose. The receptors come from an adult who received the AZD1222 COVID-19 vaccine.

In DNA, the CDR3 is TGTGCCAGCAGCGTAGCCCGGGACAGATTTTTCTATGAGCAGTTCTTC. It specifies CASSVARDRFFYEQFF. The chain joins TRBV9 to TRBJ2-1; 7 bases line up with TRBD1. Germline trimming cut 0 bases from V and 8 bases from J; bases unmatched to any gene: 11. Germline values: CDR1 SGDLS, CDR2 YYNGEE. The CDR3 sequence is 16 residues long.

This sequence joins TRBV21-1 and TRBJ2-2; TRBD1, the table's D call, was not compared with the DNA. TRBV21-1 is a listed pseudogene. The CDR3 spans 21 residues. The CDR3 DNA is TGTGCCAGCCCGCTCCCCTTTCTCCGGGACAGAAAACCCTCGAACACCGGGGAGCTGTTTTTT. Protein sequence: CASPLPFLRDRKPSNTGELFF.

The V gene is TRBV3-1 (or the pseudogene TRBV3-2), the J gene TRBJ2-3, with 9 bases that match TRBD2. The CDR3 extends over 15 amino acids. Unmatched junction bases numbered 7, after V lost 5 bases and J lost 4 bases. CDR1 is LGHDT, CDR2 YNNKEL, per germline (reference sequence). This CDR3 reads CASSLAGDGADTQYF. The CDR3 DNA reads TGTGCCAGCAGCTTAGCGGGGGACGGCGCAGATACGCAGTATTTT.

The V gene is TRBV10-3, the J gene TRBJ2-7; D call uncertain. The V end was cut by 7 bases, the J end by 2 bases, with 12 bases between. Germline lookup yields CDR1 ENHRY and CDR2 SYGVKD. The CDR3 is made up of 13 amino acids. In DNA form, the CDR3 reads TGTGCCATCACCCTGGACGGAACCTACGAGCAGTACTTC. Protein product: CAITLDGTYEQYF.

The V and J genes are TRBV10-3 and TRBJ1-1; D unresolved. Trimming removed 3 bases from V and 0 bases from J, with 8 bases in between. The CDR3 is 14 residues long. CDR1 and CDR2 (germline): ENHRY, SYGVKD. This CDR3 is CAISDDTLNTEAFF. CDR3 sequence (DNA): TGTGCCATCAGTGATGACACCTTGAACACTGAAGCTTTCTTT.

The rearrangement links TRBV4-3 to TRBJ1-1; 7 bases match TRBD1. The V and J ends lost 4 bases and 10 bases, in that order; junction bases with no gene match: 33. Germline assignment: CDR1 LGHNA and CDR2 YSLEER. This CDR3 is 21 amino acids long. The CDR3 nucleotides are TGCGCCAGCAGCCCTTGGGGAAGTGGGGGGGACAGATCCTCTCGCAAGGAGGGAGCTTTCTTT. It is translated as CASSPWGSGGDRSSRKEGAFF.

This chain uses TRBV11-2 with TRBJ2-7; 11 bases fit TRBD2. In germline, CDR1 is SGHAT, CDR2 FQNNGV. The CDR3 has 13 amino acids. V gave up 6 bases and J gave up 7 bases; unmatched junction bases: 5. The CDR3 spells CASSSGGAREQYF. CDR3 in DNA: TGTGCCAGCAGTAGCGGGGGGGCACGTGAGCAGTACTTC.

The gene calls are TRBV10-3 and TRBJ2-1; 10 bases map to TRBD2. In germline, CDR1 is ENHRY, CDR2 SYGVKD. J gave up 8 bases and V 2 bases, and 6 bases lay outside the gene matches. The CDR3 sequence is 15 residues long. CDR3 DNA: TGTGCCATCAGTGAGAGCGGGGGGGCGTATGATGAGCAGTTCTTC. It yields the protein CAISESGGAYDEQFF.

The chain carries TRBV18 and TRBJ2-1, with 9 bases matching TRBD2. Losses at the gene ends were 3 bases for V and 2 bases for J; bases not matched to a gene: 2. Germline lookup yields CDR1 KGHSH and CDR2 LQKENI. The CDR3 runs 15 residues. The CDR3 DNA reads as TGTGCCAGCTCACCCAGCGGGGGGACCTACAATGAGCAGTTCTTC. It codes for CASSPSGGTYNEQFF.

The chain carries TRBV19 and TRBJ2-1; 10 nucleotides line up with TRBD1. This CDR3 is 12 amino acids long. Trimming at V came to 8 bases and at J to 6 bases, leaving 1 base not matched to a gene. In germline, CDR1 is LNHDA, CDR2 SQIVND (reference sequence). The CDR3 is CASRTGGNEQFF. For the CDR3, the DNA is TGTGCCAGTCGGACAGGGGGCAATGAGCAGTTCTTC.

This clone was counted a single time. This chain uses TRBV14 with TRBJ1-1; D gene unclear. CDR1 and CDR2 from the germline V gene are SGHDN and FVKESK. This CDR3 is 14 amino acids long. Trimming pared 2 bases from V and 4 bases from J, leaving 11 bases between. The CDR3 reads CASSQSASGTEAFF. The DNA of the CDR3 is TGTGCCAGCAGCCAATCGGCCTCCGGCACTGAAGCTTTCTTT.

This clone was observed a single time. The chain couples TRBV18 to TRBJ1-1; unclear D gene. The CDR3 has 13 amino acids. CDR1 and CDR2 (germline): KGHSH, LQKENI. Trimming stripped 6 bases from V and 14 bases from J, with 22 bases between. The DNA for the CDR3 is TGTGCCAGCTCCCCTACCACCGTCGACGCTCAATTCTTT. Its protein product is CASSPTTVDAQFF.

The chain is built from TRBV20-1 and TRBJ2-2; D not resolved. Trimming pared 3 bases from V and 0 bases from J, leaving 11 bases between. In germline, CDR1 is DFQATT, CDR2 SNEGSKA (reference sequence). The CDR3 is made up of 15 amino acids. In DNA form, the CDR3 reads TGCAGTGCTAGTCTCGCTAATACGAACACCGGGGAGCTGTTTTTT. Amino acids: CSASLANTNTGELFF.

This rearrangement joins TRBV5-8 to TRBJ1-5, with 9 bases identical to TRBD1. Per germline, CDR1 SGHTS and CDR2 YDEGEE. CDR3 length: 17 residues. V gave up 2 bases and J gave up 0 bases; unmatched junction bases: 6. The CDR3 region is CASSFGQGTYSNQPQHF. The CDR3 DNA reads as TGTGCCAGCAGCTTTGGACAGGGGACATATAGCAATCAGCCCCAGCATTTT.

V gene TRBV5-1 combines with J gene TRBJ2-1, with a possible D match to TRBD2 (7 bases). The CDR3 consists of 16 residues. The V end lost 3 bases, the J end lost 9 bases, and 22 bases lay between the germline ends. CDR1 is SGHRS and CDR2 is YFSETQ in the germline V gene. The CDR3 region is CASSSGGGLAPGEQFF. In DNA, the CDR3 is TGCGCCAGCAGCTCGGGGGGCGGGCTAGCGCCGGGTGAGCAGTTCTTC.

This clone was detected once. This chain uses TRBV5-1 with TRBJ1-3; 7 bases are shared with TRBD1. In germline, CDR1 is SGHRS, CDR2 YFSETQ. Trimming at V came to 4 bases and at J to 4 bases, leaving 5 bases not matched to a gene. CDR3 length: 14 amino acids. In nucleotides, the CDR3 is TGCGCCAGCAGCGTAGACAGGGTGGGAAACACCATATATTTT. The encoded protein is CASSVDRVGNTIYF.

The V gene is TRBV19, the J gene TRBJ1-1, with D possibly being TRBD1 (5 bases). The CDR3 length is 15 residues. V was trimmed by 5 bases and J by 0 bases, leaving 13 bases between them. Germline CDR1 LNHDA, CDR2 SQIVND (reference sequence). CDR3 protein: CASSLRGRMNTEAFF. The CDR3, as DNA: TGTGCCAGTAGTCTCCGGGGACGGATGAACACTGAAGCTTTCTTT.

V and J are TRBV20-1 and TRBJ2-1; D might be TRBD2 (5 bases). The germline V and J ends were trimmed by 3 bases and 8 bases, with 8 bases remaining between them. The CDR3 runs 11 residues. Germline CDR1 DFQATT, CDR2 SNEGSKA (reference sequence). CDR3 in DNA: TGCAGTGCTAGGTTGGACTATGAGCAGTTCTTC. This codes for CSARLDYEQFF.